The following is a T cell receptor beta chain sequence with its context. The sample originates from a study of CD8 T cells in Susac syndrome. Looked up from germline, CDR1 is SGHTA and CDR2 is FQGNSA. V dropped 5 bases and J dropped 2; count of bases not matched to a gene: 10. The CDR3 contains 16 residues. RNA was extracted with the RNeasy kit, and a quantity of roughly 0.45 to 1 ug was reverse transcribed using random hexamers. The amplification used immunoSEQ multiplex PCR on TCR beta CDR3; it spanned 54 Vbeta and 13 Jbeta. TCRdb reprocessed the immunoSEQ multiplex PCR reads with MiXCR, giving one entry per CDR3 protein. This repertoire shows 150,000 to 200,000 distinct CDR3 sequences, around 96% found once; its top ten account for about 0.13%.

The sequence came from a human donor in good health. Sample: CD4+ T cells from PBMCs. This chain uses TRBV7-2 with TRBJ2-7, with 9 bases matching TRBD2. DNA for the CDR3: TGTGCCAGCAGCCGGGAGGATAGCGGGGGAGCCTACGAGCAGTACTTC. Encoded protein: CASSREDSGGAYEQYF.